What follows are 10 T cell receptor beta chains derived from one specimen sequenced in a study of human T cells and chemical hapten exposure. The time point here: patch test 3, about 24 weeks after DPC sensitization. Sample treatment: therapeutic diphenylcyclopropenone sensitization with weekly scalp DPC. TCRdb fed the RACE reads into MiXCR, producing one record per CDR3 protein. The sample includes approximately 97,000 distinct CDR3 sequences, 25% to 30% of them seen just once. This material consisted of whole blood, taken in connection with sensitization to the hapten diphenylcyclopropenone (DPC). The source is a man aged 40-49 years with alopecia areata. Some clones in this sample may be carry-over from other donors' samples.

This clonotype was counted between two and nine times. This chain links TRBV11-2 with TRBJ1-2; possibly TRBD1 for D (6 bases). Trimming took 4 bases from V and 4 from J, leaving 16 bases between them. This CDR3 comprises 15 residues. Germline V gives CDR1 SGHAT, CDR2 FQNNGV. In nucleotides, the CDR3 is TGTGCCAGCAGCTCCGGACAGCCAGGGTCCTATGGCTACACCTTC. It is translated as CASSSGQPGSYGYTF.

V gene TRBV2 combines with J gene TRBJ2-5; D uncertain. CDR1 and CDR2 (germline): SNHLY, FYNNEI. Deletions cut 4 bases from V and 0 bases from J, with 3 bases between. The CDR3 runs to 12 residues. Here the CDR3 DNA reads TGTGCCAGCAGTGCCCACCAAGAGACCCAGTACTTC. Residues: CASSAHQETQYF.

The CDR3 sequence is CASSLGQSTYEQYF. In DNA, the CDR3 is TGTGCCAGCAGTTTAGGACAGTCGACCTACGAGCAGTACTTC. The chain couples TRBV28 to TRBJ2-7, with TRBD1 as a possible D gene (6 bases). Trimming removed 2 bases at V and 2 bases at J, with 10 bases between. CDR3 length: 14 residues. Germline CDR1 reads MDHEN; CDR2 reads SYDVKM.

This clonotype has a single count. The V gene is TRBV3-1, the J gene TRBJ2-7; D is unclear. This CDR3 has 13 amino acids. CDR1 LGHDT and CDR2 YNNKEL come from the germline V gene (reference sequence). The V end was cut by 0 bases, the J end by 6 bases, with 9 bases between. CDR3 bases: TGTGCCAGCAGCCAAGATAATCTGGGCGAGCAGTACTTC. This codes for CASSQDNLGEQYF.

Concerning this clonotype itself: The junction shows a germline mismatch at one end, possibly a read error. The V call is TRBV6-6, the J call TRBJ2-5; D is unresolved. In germline, CDR1 is MNHNY, CDR2 SVGAGI (reference sequence). This CDR3 is 11 amino acids long. The CDR3 region is CAGSLIETQYF. CDR3 coding DNA: TGTGCCGGCAGTCTGATTGAGACCCAGTACTTC.

This clonotype showed up just a few times. This chain joins TRBV6-2 or TRBV6-3 and TRBJ2-1; 7 bases match TRBD2. CDR3 length: 14 residues. Trimming removed 4 bases from V and 11 bases from J; junction bases left unmatched: 11. Germline V gene sequence: CDR1 MNHEY, CDR2 SVGEGT. CDR3 protein: CASSSTGTTLQQFF. The CDR3 DNA follows: TGTGCCAGCAGTTCAACCGGGACTACCTTGCAGCAGTTCTTC.

This clonotype was seen more than once but under ten times. V is TRBV6-1 and J is TRBJ2-3, with D possibly matching TRBD2 (5 bases). The CDR3 length is 17 residues. V was cut by 3 bases and J by 0 bases, with 16 bases left in between. The germline gives CDR1 MNHNS, CDR2 SASEGT. The CDR3 loop is CASSDPGKPYSTDTQYF. The CDR3 coding sequence is TGTGCCAGCAGTGACCCCGGGAAGCCCTACAGCACAGATACGCAGTATTTT.

The chain couples TRBV3-1 to TRBJ2-7, with TRBD1 identical over 8 bases. Germline trimming cut 3 bases from V and 6 bases from J; bases unmatched to any gene: 1. CDR3 length: 12 residues. CDR1 and CDR2 (germline): LGHDT, YNNKEL (reference sequence). CDR3 amino acids: CASSHTGGEQYF. DNA for the CDR3: TGTGCCAGCAGCCATACAGGGGGCGAGCAGTACTTC.

This clonotype was seen a few times. The rearrangement uses TRBV18 and TRBJ1-1; D is uncertain. The CDR3 sequence is 15 residues long. V dropped 0 bases and J dropped 2 bases, with 10 bases sitting between them. Germline V gene lookup returns CDR1 KGHSH and CDR2 LQKENI. CDR3 coding DNA: TGTGCCAGCTCACCACCGATCACAACAAACACTGAAGCTTTCTTT. This translates into CASSPPITTNTEAFF.

The rearrangement links TRBV29-1 to TRBJ2-1; D is perhaps TRBD1 (5 bases). V shed 3 bases and J shed 7 bases, with 16 bases lying between them. This CDR3 region has 14 residues. In germline, CDR1 is SQVTM, CDR2 ANQGSEA. The CDR3 sequence: CSVEEGAGANEQFF. CDR3 DNA: TGCAGCGTTGAGGAAGGGGCCGGAGCTAATGAGCAGTTCTTC.